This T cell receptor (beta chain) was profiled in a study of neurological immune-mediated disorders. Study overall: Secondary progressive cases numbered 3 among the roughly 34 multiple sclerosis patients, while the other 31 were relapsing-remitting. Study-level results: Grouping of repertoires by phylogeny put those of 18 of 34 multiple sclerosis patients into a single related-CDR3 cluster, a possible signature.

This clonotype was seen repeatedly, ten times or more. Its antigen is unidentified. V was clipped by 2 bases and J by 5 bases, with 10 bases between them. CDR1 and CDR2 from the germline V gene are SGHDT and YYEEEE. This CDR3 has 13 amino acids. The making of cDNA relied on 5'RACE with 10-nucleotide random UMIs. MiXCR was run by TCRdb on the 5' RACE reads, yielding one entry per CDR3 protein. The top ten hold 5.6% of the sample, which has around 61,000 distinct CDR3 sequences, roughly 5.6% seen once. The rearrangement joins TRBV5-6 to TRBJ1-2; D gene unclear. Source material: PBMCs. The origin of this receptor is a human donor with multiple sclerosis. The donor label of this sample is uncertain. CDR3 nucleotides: TGTGCCAGCAGCTTCGAGACGGTTTATGGCTACACCTTC. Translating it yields CASSFETVYGYTF.